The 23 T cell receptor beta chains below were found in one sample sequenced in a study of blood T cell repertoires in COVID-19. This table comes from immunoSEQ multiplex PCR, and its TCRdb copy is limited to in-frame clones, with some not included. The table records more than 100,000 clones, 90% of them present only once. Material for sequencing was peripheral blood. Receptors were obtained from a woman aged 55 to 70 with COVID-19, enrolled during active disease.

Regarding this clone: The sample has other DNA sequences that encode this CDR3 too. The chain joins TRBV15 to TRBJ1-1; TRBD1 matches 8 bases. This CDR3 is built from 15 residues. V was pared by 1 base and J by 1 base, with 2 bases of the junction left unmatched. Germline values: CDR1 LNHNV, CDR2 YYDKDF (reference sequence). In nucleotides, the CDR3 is TGTGCCACCAGCAGAGGAGGACAGGGGAACACTGAAGCTTTCTTT. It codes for CATSRGGQGNTEAFF.

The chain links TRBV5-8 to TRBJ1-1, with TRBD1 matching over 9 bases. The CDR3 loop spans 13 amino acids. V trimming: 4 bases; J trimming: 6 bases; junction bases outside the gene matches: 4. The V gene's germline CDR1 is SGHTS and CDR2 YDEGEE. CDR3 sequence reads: CASSPDRGPEAFF. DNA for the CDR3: TGTGCCAGCAGCCCGGACAGGGGACCTGAAGCTTTCTTT.

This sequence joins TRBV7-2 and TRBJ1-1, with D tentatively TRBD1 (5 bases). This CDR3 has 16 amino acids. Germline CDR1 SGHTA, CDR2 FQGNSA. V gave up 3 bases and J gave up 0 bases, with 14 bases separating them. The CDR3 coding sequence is TGTGCCAGCAGCTTCCCCCGGCGGGGGTTGAACACTGAAGCTTTCTTT. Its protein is CASSFPRRGLNTEAFF.

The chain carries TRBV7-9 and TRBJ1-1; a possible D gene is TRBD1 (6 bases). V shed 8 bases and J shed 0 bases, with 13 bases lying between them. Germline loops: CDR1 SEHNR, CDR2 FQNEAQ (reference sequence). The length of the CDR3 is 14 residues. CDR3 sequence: CASEGQLMNTEAFF. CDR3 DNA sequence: TGTGCCAGCGAAGGACAGCTAATGAACACTGAAGCTTTCTTT.

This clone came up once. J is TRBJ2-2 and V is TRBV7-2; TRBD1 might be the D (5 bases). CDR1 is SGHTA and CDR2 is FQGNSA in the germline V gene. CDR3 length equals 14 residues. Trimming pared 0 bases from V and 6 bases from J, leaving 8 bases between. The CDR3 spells CASSLAGVPGELFF. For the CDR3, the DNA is TGTGCCAGCAGCTTAGCAGGGGTACCCGGGGAGCTGTTTTTT.

The CDR3 nucleotides are TGTGCCACCAGTGACTATGACACCGGGGAGCTGTTTTTT. Its protein product is CATSDYDTGELFF. The chain uses TRBV24-1 and TRBJ2-2; D call uncertain. Trimming removed 4 bases from V and 3 bases from J, with 5 bases in between. CDR1 KGHDR and CDR2 SFDVKD come from the germline V gene. CDR3 size: 13 residues.

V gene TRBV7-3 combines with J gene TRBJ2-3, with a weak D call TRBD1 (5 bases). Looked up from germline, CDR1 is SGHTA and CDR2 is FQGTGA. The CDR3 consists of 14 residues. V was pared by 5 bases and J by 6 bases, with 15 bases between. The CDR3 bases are TGTGCCAGCAGCCGCAGTGGGGCACCCGATACGCAGTATTTT. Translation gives CASSRSGAPDTQYF.

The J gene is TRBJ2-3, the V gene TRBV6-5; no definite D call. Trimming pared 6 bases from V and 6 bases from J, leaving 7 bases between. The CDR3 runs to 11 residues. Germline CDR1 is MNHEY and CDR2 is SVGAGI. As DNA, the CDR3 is TGTGCCAGCAGGCGCGCTGATACGCAGTATTTT. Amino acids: CASRRADTQYF.

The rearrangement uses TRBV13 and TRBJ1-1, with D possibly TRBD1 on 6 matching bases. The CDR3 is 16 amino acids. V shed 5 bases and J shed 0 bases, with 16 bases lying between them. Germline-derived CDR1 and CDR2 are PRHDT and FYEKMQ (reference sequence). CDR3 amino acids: CASSRLTGHLNTEAFF. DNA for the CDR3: TGTGCCAGCAGCCGCCTAACGGGACATCTGAACACTGAAGCTTTCTTT.

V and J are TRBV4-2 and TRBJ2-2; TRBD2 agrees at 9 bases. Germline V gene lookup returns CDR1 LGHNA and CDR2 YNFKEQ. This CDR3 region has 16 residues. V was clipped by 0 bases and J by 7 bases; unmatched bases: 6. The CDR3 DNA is TGTGCCAGCAGCCAAGATCTAGCGGGGCTTCGCGGGGAGCTGTTTTTT. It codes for CASSQDLAGLRGELFF.

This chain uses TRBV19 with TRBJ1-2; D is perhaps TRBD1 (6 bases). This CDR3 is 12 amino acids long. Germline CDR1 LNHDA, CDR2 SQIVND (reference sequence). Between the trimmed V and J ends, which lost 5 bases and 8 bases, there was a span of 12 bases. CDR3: CASSVRGYGYTF. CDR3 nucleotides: TGTGCCAGTAGTGTCAGGGGCTACGGCTACACCTTC.

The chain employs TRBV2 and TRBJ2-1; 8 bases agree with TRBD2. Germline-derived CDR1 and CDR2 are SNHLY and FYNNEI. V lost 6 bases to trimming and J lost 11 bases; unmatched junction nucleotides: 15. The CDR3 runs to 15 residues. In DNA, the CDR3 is TGTGCCAGCAGCGGAGAGGGCGGCGGGGGGCGTAAGCAGTTCTTC. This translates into CASSGEGGGGRKQFF.

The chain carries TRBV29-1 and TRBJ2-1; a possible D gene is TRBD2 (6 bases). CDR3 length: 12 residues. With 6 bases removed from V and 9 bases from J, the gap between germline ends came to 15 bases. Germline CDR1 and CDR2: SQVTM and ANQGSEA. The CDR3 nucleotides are TGCAGCGTCCCGTGGGATAGCGGTGAGCAGTTCTTC. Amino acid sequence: CSVPWDSGEQFF.

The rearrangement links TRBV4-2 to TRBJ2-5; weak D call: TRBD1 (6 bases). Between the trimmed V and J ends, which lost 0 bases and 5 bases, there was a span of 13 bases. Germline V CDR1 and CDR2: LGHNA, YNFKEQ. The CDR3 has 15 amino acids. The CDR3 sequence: CASSQEPWQGETQYF. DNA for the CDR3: TGTGCCAGCAGCCAAGAACCCTGGCAGGGGGAGACCCAGTACTTC.

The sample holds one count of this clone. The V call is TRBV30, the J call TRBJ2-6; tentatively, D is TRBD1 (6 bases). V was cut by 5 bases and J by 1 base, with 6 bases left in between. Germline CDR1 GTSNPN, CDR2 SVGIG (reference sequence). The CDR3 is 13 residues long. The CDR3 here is CAWGQSGANVLTF. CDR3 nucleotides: TGTGCCTGGGGACAGTCTGGGGCCAACGTCCTGACTTTC.

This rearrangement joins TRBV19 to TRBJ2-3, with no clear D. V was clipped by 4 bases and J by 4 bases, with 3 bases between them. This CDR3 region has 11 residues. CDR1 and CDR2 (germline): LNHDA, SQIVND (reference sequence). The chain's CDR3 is CASSTADTQYF. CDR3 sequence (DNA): TGTGCCAGTAGTACGGCAGATACGCAGTATTTT. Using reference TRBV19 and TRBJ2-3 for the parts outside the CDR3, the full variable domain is DGGITQSPKYLFRKEGQNVTLSCEQNLNHDAMYWYRQDPGQGLRLIYYSQIVNDFQKGDIAEGYSVSREKKESFPLTVTSAQKNPTAFYLCASSTADTQYFGPGTRLTVL.

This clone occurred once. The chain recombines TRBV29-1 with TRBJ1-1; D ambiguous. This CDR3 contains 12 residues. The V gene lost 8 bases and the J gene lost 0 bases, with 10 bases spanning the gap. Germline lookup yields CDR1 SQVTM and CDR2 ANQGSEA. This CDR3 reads CSPLEVNTEAFF. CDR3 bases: TGCAGCCCCCTTGAGGTGAACACTGAAGCTTTCTTT.

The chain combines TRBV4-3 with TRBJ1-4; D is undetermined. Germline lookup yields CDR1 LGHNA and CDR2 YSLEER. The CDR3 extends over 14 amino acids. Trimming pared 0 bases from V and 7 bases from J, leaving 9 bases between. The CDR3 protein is CASSQDLSSEKLFF. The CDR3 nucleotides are TGCGCCAGCAGCCAAGATTTATCCAGTGAAAAACTGTTTTTT.

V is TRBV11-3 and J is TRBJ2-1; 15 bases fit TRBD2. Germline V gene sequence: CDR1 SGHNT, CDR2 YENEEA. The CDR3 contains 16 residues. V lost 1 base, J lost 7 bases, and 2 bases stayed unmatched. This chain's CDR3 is CASSLGGTSGRNEQFF. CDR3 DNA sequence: TGTGCCAGCAGCTTAGGGGGGACTAGCGGGAGGAATGAGCAGTTCTTC.

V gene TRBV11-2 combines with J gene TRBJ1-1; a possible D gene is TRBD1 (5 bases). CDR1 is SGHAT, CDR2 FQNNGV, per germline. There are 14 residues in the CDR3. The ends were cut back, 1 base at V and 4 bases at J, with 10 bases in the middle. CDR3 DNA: TGTGCCAGCAGCTTAGCTGGGGGGGGCACTGAAGCTTTCTTT. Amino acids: CASSLAGGGTEAFF.

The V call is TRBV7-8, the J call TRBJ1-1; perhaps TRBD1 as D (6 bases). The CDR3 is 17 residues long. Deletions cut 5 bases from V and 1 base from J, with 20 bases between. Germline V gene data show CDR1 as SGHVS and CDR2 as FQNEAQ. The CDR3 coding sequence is TGTGCCAGCAGCCCCATGGGGGGGGCAGACGAGAACACTGAAGCTTTCTTT. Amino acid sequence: CASSPMGGADENTEAFF.

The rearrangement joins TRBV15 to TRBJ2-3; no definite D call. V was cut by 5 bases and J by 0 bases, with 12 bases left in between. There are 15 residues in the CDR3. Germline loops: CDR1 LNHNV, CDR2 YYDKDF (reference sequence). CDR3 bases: TGTGCCACCAGCGCCGGGTTAGCTAGCACAGATACGCAGTATTTT. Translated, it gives CATSAGLASTDTQYF.

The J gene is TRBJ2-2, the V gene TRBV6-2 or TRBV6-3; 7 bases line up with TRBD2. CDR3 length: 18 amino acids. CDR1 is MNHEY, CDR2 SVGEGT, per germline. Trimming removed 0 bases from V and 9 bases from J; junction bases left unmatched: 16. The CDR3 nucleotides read TGTGCCAGCAGTTACTCGTGGGGGGGAACCAGTCGCCCCCGGGAGCTGTTTTTT. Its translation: CASSYSWGGTSRPRELFF.